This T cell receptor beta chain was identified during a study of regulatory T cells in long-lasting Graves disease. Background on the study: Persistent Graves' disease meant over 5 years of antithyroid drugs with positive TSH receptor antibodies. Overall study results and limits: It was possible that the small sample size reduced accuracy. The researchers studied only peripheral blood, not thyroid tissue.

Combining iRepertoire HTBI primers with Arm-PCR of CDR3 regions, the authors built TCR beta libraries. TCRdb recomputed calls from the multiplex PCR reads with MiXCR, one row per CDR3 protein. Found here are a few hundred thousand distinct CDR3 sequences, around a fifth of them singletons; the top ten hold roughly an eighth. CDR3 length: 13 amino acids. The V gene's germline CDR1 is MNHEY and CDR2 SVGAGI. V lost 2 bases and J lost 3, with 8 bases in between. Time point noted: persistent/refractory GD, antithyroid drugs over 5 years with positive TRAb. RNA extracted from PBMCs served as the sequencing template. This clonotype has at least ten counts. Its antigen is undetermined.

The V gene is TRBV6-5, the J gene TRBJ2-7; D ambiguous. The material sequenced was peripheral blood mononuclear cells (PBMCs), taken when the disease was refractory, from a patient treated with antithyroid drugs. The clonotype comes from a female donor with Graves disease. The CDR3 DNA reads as TGTGCCAGCAGTTACGTCGCTGACTACGAGCAGTACTTC. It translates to CASSYVADYEQYF.